Sequencing of this T cell receptor beta chain was carried out in a study of T cells after yellow fever vaccination. General study findings and limits: Most clones from primary vaccination were detected again post-booster (roughly 95% CD4, around 88% CD8). Contamination by abundant bulk-population clonotypes could be present in FACS-sorted repertoires. Few clonotypes appeared in both CD4 and CD8 compartments. Secondary responses were weaker yet peaked faster, day 5 versus 15.

The V gene end was trimmed by 6 bases and the J gene end by 2 bases; junction bases not matched to a gene: 8. This CDR3 is 16 amino acids long. Germline V gene sequence: CDR1 SGHVS, CDR2 FQNEAQ. This clonotype was picked up a small number of times. What it binds is not known. TCRdb ran MiXCR on the 5' RACE reads and lists one entry per CDR3 protein. This sample has about 240,000 distinct CDR3 sequences, with 6.9% found just once. This TCR was sampled from a man aged 25 to 40 who received the YFV17D yellow fever vaccine. The input for sequencing was CD4+ T cells sorted from PBMCs, taken 15 days after the yellow fever booster vaccination. The chain joins TRBV7-8 to TRBJ2-3, with 10 bases matching TRBD2. The CDR3 sequence: CASSATSGIDTDTQYF. The DNA for the CDR3 is TGTGCCAGCAGTGCTACTAGCGGGATCGACACAGATACGCAGTATTTT.